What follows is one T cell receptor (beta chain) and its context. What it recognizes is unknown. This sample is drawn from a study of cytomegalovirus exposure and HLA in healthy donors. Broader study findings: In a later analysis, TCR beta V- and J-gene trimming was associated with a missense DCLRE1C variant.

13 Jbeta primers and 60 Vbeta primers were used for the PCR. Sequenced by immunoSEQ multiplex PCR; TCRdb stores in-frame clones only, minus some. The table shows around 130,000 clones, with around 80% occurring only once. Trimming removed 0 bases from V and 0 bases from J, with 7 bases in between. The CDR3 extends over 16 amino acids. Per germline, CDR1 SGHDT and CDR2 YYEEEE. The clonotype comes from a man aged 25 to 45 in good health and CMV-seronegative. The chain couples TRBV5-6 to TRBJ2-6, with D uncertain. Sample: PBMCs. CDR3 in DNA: TGTGCCAGCAGCTTGGCACCCAGCTCTGGGGCCAACGTCCTGACTTTC. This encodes CASSLAPSSGANVLTF.